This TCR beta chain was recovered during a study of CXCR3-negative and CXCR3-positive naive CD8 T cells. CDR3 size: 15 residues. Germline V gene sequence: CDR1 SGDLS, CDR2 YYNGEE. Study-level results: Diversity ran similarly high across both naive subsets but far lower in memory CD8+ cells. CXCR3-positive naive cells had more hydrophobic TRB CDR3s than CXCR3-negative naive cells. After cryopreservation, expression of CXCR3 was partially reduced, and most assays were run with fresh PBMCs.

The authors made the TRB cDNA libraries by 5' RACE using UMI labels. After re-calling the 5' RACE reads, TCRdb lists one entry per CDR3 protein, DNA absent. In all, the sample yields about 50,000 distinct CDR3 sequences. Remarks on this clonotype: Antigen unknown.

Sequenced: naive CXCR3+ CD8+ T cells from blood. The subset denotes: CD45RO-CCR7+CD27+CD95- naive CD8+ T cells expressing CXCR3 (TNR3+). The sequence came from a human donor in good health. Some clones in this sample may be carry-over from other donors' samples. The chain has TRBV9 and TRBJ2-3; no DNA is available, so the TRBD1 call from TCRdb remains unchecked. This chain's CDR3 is CASSAGTGGRDTQYF.